These T cell receptor beta chains were read from a single sample in a study of CD8 T cells in ankylosing spondylitis. TCRdb reanalysed the 5' RACE reads using MiXCR and keeps one entry per CDR3 protein. The sample holds 150,000 to 200,000 distinct CDR3 sequences, 11% seen once. Sequencing was carried out using blood, either unsorted or a sorted T cell fraction (not recorded which). These receptors were obtained from a male donor with ankylosing spondylitis or in good health (not recorded which). CDR3s include the opening cysteine and the closing phenylalanine or tryptophan. A D gene is named only where the DNA matches it firmly. Not every row has a clone size; where given, it reads once, few, many or a size class.

TRBV5-5	TRBD1	TRBJ1-5	many	TGTGCCAGCAGCCCCGGACAGGGGGCTTTTGGCAATCAGCCCCAGCATTTT	CASSPGQGAFGNQPQHF
TRBV6-1	TRBD1	TRBJ2-7	many	TGTGCCAGCAGGGGACAGGGTGCGGCGGGGGTCCACGAGCAGTACTTC	CASRGQGAAGVHEQYF
TRBV5-5	.	TRBJ2-1	many	TGTGCCAGCAGCTCTGACCTGAGCTCCTACAATGAGCAGTTCTTC	CASSSDLSSYNEQFF
TRBV14	.	TRBJ2-1	many	TGTGCCAGCAGCCAAGAAACTATACGCAATGAGCAGTTCTTC	CASSQETIRNEQFF
TRBV11-1	TRBD2	TRBJ2-1	.	TGTGCCAGCACCTTAACGCAGTCGACTAGCGGGAGCCATGAGCAGTTCTTC	CASTLTQSTSGSHEQFF
TRBV11-2	.	TRBJ1-2	few	TGTGCCAGCAGCCCCCGGACTGACCGTAACTATGGCTACACCTTC	CASSPRTDRNYGYTF
TRBV14	TRBD2	TRBJ2-1	many	TGTGCCAGCAGCTTCGCGGGAGGAAGCTCCTACAATGAGCAGTTCTTC	CASSFAGGSSYNEQFF
TRBV10-3	.	TRBJ1-2	many	TGTGCCATCAGTGAAGGCAGGGCTAACTATGGCTACACCTTC	CAISEGRANYGYTF
TRBV14	.	TRBJ2-1	many	TGTGCCAGCAGCCCGCCGGGGACGGCCTACAATGAGCAGTTCTTC	CASSPPGTAYNEQFF
TRBV12-3/TRBV12-4	TRBD1	TRBJ1-4	many	TGTGCCAGCAGCCCGGGACAGGAGAATGAAAAACTGTTTTTT	CASSPGQENEKLFF
TRBV24-1	.	TRBJ1-1	many	TGTGCCACCAGTGCCCCGGGGCAGGGCGTCACTGAAGCTTTCTTT	CATSAPGQGVTEAFF
TRBV5-1	.	TRBJ2-7	many	TGCGCCAGCAGCTGGAAGGGACAATCCTACGAGCAGTACTTC	CASSWKGQSYEQYF
TRBV12-5	TRBD2	TRBJ2-4	few	TGTGCTAGTGGTTTGGTAGGGAGGGAGACAGCCAAAAACATTCAGTACTTC	CASGLVGRETAKNIQYF
TRBV7-6	.	TRBJ2-7	many	TGTGCCAGCAGCTTAGGTAGTTTAACAGGTATTATCTACGAGCAGTACTTC	CASSLGSLTGIIYEQYF
TRBV7-8	.	TRBJ1-1	many	TGTGCCAGCATGGGGTCTTCTCGGGCGAACACTGAAGCTTTCTTT	CASMGSSRANTEAFF
TRBV15	TRBD1	TRBJ2-7	.	TGTGCCACCAGCAGGAGCCGGGACAGGGTCGAGCAGTACTTC	CATSRSRDRVEQYF
TRBV14	.	TRBJ1-2	few	TGTGCCAGCAGCCCCGGGGGAGACTATGGCTACACCTTC	CASSPGGDYGYTF